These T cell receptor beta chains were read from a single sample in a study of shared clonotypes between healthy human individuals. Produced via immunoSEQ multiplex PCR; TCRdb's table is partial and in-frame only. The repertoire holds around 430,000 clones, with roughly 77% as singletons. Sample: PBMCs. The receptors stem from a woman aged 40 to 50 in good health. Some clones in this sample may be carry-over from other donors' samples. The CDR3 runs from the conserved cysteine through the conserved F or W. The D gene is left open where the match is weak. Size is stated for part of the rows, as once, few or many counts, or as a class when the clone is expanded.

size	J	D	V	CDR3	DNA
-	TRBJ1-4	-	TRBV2	CASTPRGVTNEKLFF	TGTGCCAGTACCCCCCGGGGGGTGACTAATGAAAAACTGTTTTTT
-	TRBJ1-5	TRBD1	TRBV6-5	CASSLGTGDQPQHF	TGTGCCAGCAGCCTAGGGACAGGGGATCAGCCCCAGCATTTT
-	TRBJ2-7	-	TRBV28	CASSFYTRTTYEQYF	TGTGCCAGCAGTTTTTACACCCGGACAACTTACGAGCAGTACTTC
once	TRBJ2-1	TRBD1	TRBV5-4	CASSTGTGSSYNEQFF	TGTGCCAGCAGCACCGGGACAGGGAGCTCCTACAATGAGCAGTTCTTC
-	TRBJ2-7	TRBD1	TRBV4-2	CASSRSGQDRAEQYF	TGTGCCAGCAGCCGCTCGGGACAGGATCGGGCCGAGCAGTACTTC
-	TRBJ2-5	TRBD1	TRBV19	CASTRDRGGQETQYF	TGTGCCAGTACAAGGGACAGGGGCGGGCAAGAGACCCAGTACTTC
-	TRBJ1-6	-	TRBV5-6	CASSLQGSPLHF	TGTGCCAGCAGCTTACAGGGCTCACCCCTCCACTTT
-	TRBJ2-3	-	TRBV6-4	CASSDGPEGGGTDTQYF	TGTGCCAGCAGTGACGGACCCGAGGGCGGGGGCACAGATACGCAGTATTTT
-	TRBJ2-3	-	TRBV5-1	CASSLNSGVGTDTQYF	TGCGCCAGCAGCTTGAATTCGGGAGTGGGCACAGATACGCAGTATTTT
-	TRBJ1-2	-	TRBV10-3	CAITAGTSYGYTF	TGTGCCATCACCGCTGGAACCTCCTATGGCTACACCTTC
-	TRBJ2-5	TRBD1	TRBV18	CASSPPSGQGETQYF	TGTGCCAGCTCACCACCCTCGGGACAGGGTGAGACCCAGTACTTC
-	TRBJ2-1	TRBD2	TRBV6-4	CASSPVAGRSYNEQFF	TGTGCCAGCAGTCCTGTAGCGGGTCGCTCCTACAATGAGCAGTTCTTC
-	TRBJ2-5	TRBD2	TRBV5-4	CASSSGLAAAETQYF	TGTGCCAGCAGCTCGGGACTAGCGGCAGCGGAGACCCAGTACTTC
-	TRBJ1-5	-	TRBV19	CASSFRGGVSNQPQHF	TGTGCCAGTAGTTTCCGCGGGGGGGTAAGCAATCAGCCCCAGCATTTT